These T cell receptor beta chains were read from a single sample in a study of immune evolution from preneoplasia to lung adenocarcinoma. The table came from immunoSEQ multiplex PCR; TCRdb's copy has only in-frame clones and leaves some out. The table records some 41,000 clones, 65% to 80% of them present only once. The sequenced sample was FFPE invasive lung adenocarcinoma tissue. These receptors were taken from a person aged 55-75 years with lung adenocarcinoma. CDR3s include the opening cysteine and the closing phenylalanine or tryptophan. The D gene is left open where the match is weak.

d_gene: -; j_gene: TRBJ2-6; v_gene: TRBV28; CDR3aa: CASSPGTSSSGANVLTF
d_gene: -; j_gene: TRBJ2-7; v_gene: TRBV6-5; CDR3aa: CASSAYRGGSYEQYF
d_gene: TRBD1; j_gene: TRBJ1-4; v_gene: TRBV27; CDR3aa: CASSLSGRGQGNEKLFF
d_gene: -; j_gene: TRBJ2-7; v_gene: TRBV6-5; CDR3aa: CASSPGPYEQYF
d_gene: -; j_gene: TRBJ1-3; v_gene: TRBV19; CDR3aa: CASIRGSSGNTIYF
d_gene: -; j_gene: TRBJ2-3; v_gene: TRBV6-1; CDR3aa: CASTTGGGSPDTQYF
d_gene: TRBD2; j_gene: TRBJ2-3; v_gene: TRBV4-1; CDR3aa: CASSQDVASGRTQYF
d_gene: -; j_gene: TRBJ2-3; v_gene: TRBV18; CDR3aa: CASSPRLLQAGDTQYF
d_gene: -; j_gene: TRBJ1-2; v_gene: TRBV30; CDR3aa: CAWTPTGAYGYTF
d_gene: TRBD2; j_gene: TRBJ2-1; v_gene: TRBV7-9; CDR3aa: CASSLVFSGSAEQFF
d_gene: TRBD1; j_gene: TRBJ1-2; v_gene: TRBV6-6; CDR3aa: CASSYKGASNYGYTF
d_gene: -; j_gene: TRBJ2-7; v_gene: TRBV5-1; CDR3aa: CASSLGGEPYEQYF
d_gene: TRBD1; j_gene: TRBJ2-7; v_gene: TRBV4-1; CDR3aa: CASSQGQGGYYEQYF
d_gene: TRBD2; j_gene: TRBJ2-6; v_gene: TRBV19; CDR3aa: CASSRRLARSGANVLTF
d_gene: TRBD1; j_gene: TRBJ1-5; v_gene: TRBV18; CDR3aa: CASSPGTGGTPQHF
d_gene: -; j_gene: TRBJ2-3; v_gene: TRBV6-5; CDR3aa: CASSVPGTDTQYF
d_gene: -; j_gene: TRBJ2-1; v_gene: TRBV9; CDR3aa: CASSVAGWNNEQFF
d_gene: TRBD2; j_gene: TRBJ2-7; v_gene: TRBV7-2; CDR3aa: CASTEGGGASYEQYF
d_gene: TRBD1; j_gene: TRBJ1-2; v_gene: TRBV19; CDR3aa: CASSRDRVSVFEGYTF
d_gene: TRBD2; j_gene: TRBJ2-7; v_gene: TRBV7-8; CDR3aa: CASSLGLAEGYEQYF
d_gene: TRBD1; j_gene: TRBJ1-4; v_gene: TRBV28; CDR3aa: CASSRGFGESTNEKLFF
d_gene: -; j_gene: TRBJ2-7; v_gene: TRBV5-6; CDR3aa: CASSLSLVGGRLSYEQYF
d_gene: TRBD1; j_gene: TRBJ2-2; v_gene: TRBV6-6; CDR3aa: CAGQGGLGTGELFF
d_gene: TRBD1; j_gene: TRBJ1-5; v_gene: TRBV7-6; CDR3aa: CASSHPQGAGNQPQHF
d_gene: TRBD1; j_gene: TRBJ2-3; v_gene: TRBV29-1; CDR3aa: CSVEGGTGITDTQYF
d_gene: TRBD1; j_gene: TRBJ2-4; v_gene: TRBV28; CDR3aa: CASSRAGTGGRNIQYF
d_gene: -; j_gene: TRBJ1-1; v_gene: TRBV14; CDR3aa: CASSQTGRAEAFF